A selection of T cell receptor beta chains follows, all from one sample in a study of blood T cells in healthy people across ages. One entry per CDR3 protein, called by TCRdb with MiXCR from the 5' RACE reads. The sample carries hundreds of thousands of distinct CDR3 sequences, approximately 50% recorded once. The sample taken for sequencing was blood. These receptors came from a man in his 60s in good health. Each CDR3 is given with its conserved first and last residue. Fields, in order: J gene, V gene, CDR3 protein.

j_call: TRBJ1-2; v_call: TRBV12-3/TRBV12-4; cdr3_aa: CASRSGGTRGYTF
j_call: TRBJ2-1; v_call: TRBV27; cdr3_aa: CASSPRTSGGEQFF
j_call: .; v_call: TRBV27; cdr3_aa: CASSPRGLAIETQYF
j_call: TRBJ2-2; v_call: TRBV11-2; cdr3_aa: CASSWPVGRGQGASYTGELFF
j_call: TRBJ2-2; v_call: TRBV2; cdr3_aa: CASSARRGGPGELFF
j_call: TRBJ1-1; v_call: TRBV6-5; cdr3_aa: CASSYSKWGAGTEAFF
j_call: TRBJ2-1; v_call: TRBV29-1; cdr3_aa: CSVRRTTGTYNEQFF
j_call: TRBJ1-6; v_call: TRBV2; cdr3_aa: CASSEGLTTLHF
j_call: TRBJ2-1; v_call: TRBV3-1; cdr3_aa: CASSQVGSYNEQFF
j_call: TRBJ2-7; v_call: TRBV5-1; cdr3_aa: CASSHGAGLTYEQYF
j_call: TRBJ1-4; v_call: TRBV20-1; cdr3_aa: CSASPLPKGANEKLFF
j_call: TRBJ2-5; v_call: TRBV10-3; cdr3_aa: CAISEWDAQETQYF
j_call: TRBJ1-4; v_call: TRBV20-1; cdr3_aa: CSARVTEEKLFF
j_call: TRBJ1-4; v_call: TRBV6-5; cdr3_aa: CASSYGGDEKLFF
j_call: TRBJ2-1; v_call: TRBV7-2; cdr3_aa: CASSLDLGGYNEQFF
j_call: TRBJ2-7; v_call: TRBV20-1; cdr3_aa: CSATGGSTYEQYF
j_call: TRBJ2-1; v_call: TRBV6-1; cdr3_aa: CASSSQATGYNEQFF
j_call: TRBJ2-5; v_call: TRBV6-2/TRBV6-3; cdr3_aa: CASRDPPQETQYF
j_call: TRBJ1-1; v_call: TRBV6-5; cdr3_aa: CASSYEGARTEAFF
j_call: TRBJ1-1; v_call: TRBV2; cdr3_aa: CASSEARWGGTEAFF
j_call: TRBJ2-1; v_call: TRBV20-1; cdr3_aa: CSASPGNEQFF
j_call: TRBJ1-2; v_call: TRBV20-1; cdr3_aa: CSARVGSVYGYTF
j_call: TRBJ1-1; v_call: TRBV5-6; cdr3_aa: CASSLGIGIATEAFF
j_call: TRBJ1-1; v_call: TRBV5-1; cdr3_aa: CVSSERQGMGAGAFF
j_call: TRBJ2-6; v_call: TRBV20-1; cdr3_aa: CSAPRAGANVLTF
j_call: TRBJ2-2; v_call: TRBV12-3/TRBV12-4; cdr3_aa: CASRDGLAGGNTGELFF
j_call: TRBJ1-2; v_call: TRBV4-1; cdr3_aa: CASSHLGQGFGYTF
j_call: TRBJ2-3; v_call: TRBV11-2; cdr3_aa: CASSYSRDTDTQYF
j_call: TRBJ2-3; v_call: TRBV5-1; cdr3_aa: CASSLAPSGGAEDTQYF
j_call: TRBJ2-1; v_call: TRBV20-1; cdr3_aa: CSALVFGEQFF
j_call: TRBJ2-5; v_call: TRBV6-2/TRBV6-3; cdr3_aa: CASSSDTGVGETQYF
j_call: TRBJ2-7; v_call: TRBV4-2; cdr3_aa: CASSQDPSYSYEQYF
j_call: TRBJ2-3; v_call: TRBV4-2; cdr3_aa: CASSPGQSTYTQYF
j_call: TRBJ2-1; v_call: TRBV25-1; cdr3_aa: CASRSPANKQFF
j_call: .; v_call: TRBV20-1; cdr3_aa: CSANGRQGLTYEQYF
j_call: TRBJ2-7; v_call: TRBV20-1; cdr3_aa: CSGTLGSASGQYF
j_call: TRBJ2-5; v_call: TRBV5-1; cdr3_aa: CASSPLGLAGHQETQYF
j_call: TRBJ2-3; v_call: TRBV15; cdr3_aa: CATSRPRQGTSTDTQYF
j_call: TRBJ2-3; v_call: TRBV13; cdr3_aa: CASSLRGGDADTQYF
j_call: TRBJ2-4; v_call: TRBV28; cdr3_aa: CASSFLDNRYF
j_call: TRBJ1-2; v_call: TRBV20-1; cdr3_aa: CSARAESYGYTF
j_call: TRBJ2-5; v_call: TRBV12-3/TRBV12-4; cdr3_aa: CASSTRGTQYF
j_call: TRBJ1-5; v_call: TRBV29-1; cdr3_aa: CSVGTGYNQPQHF
j_call: TRBJ2-7; v_call: TRBV11-2; cdr3_aa: CASSLGPLGAYNEQYF
j_call: TRBJ1-2; v_call: TRBV6-5; cdr3_aa: CASSLSDQVLAYDGYTF
j_call: TRBJ2-7; v_call: TRBV5-1; cdr3_aa: CASSFNSGGSSYEQYF
j_call: TRBJ1-1; v_call: TRBV10-3; cdr3_aa: CAISEITGPSRKAFF
j_call: TRBJ2-5; v_call: TRBV5-1; cdr3_aa: CASSLDFLQETQYF
j_call: .; v_call: TRBV11-3; cdr3_aa: CASSVGFYNEQYF
j_call: TRBJ1-2; v_call: TRBV4-1; cdr3_aa: CASSQGPGQPYGYTF
j_call: TRBJ1-2; v_call: TRBV5-5; cdr3_aa: CASSLGTGREYYGYTF
j_call: TRBJ2-6; v_call: TRBV2; cdr3_aa: CASRTLGSGANVLTF
j_call: TRBJ2-7; v_call: TRBV7-2; cdr3_aa: CASSFSLGFYEQYF